The source of this T cell receptor beta chain is a study of cytotoxic CD8 clonotypes in ibrutinib-treated CLL. Turning to the study itself: Partial response occurred in some 25 patients and complete response in 2; at median about 6 years, approximately 14 remained remitted and about 12 progressed. General observations from the study: Clonality grew at ibrutinib response; at progression, it decreased back toward baseline. Sustained-remission patients were sampled at different times than progressing patients were. Pretreatment clonality was elevated relative to age-matched healthy donors and paralleled circulating CD8+ T-cell counts.

Turning to this clone: Its specificity is unknown.

The CDR3 has 14 residues. Trimming removed 0 bases at V and 7 bases at J, with 10 bases between. CDR1 MNHEY and CDR2 SVGAGI come from the germline V gene. Profiled with immunoSEQ multiplex PCR; TCRdb holds only in-frame clones, not every one. Seen here are some 350,000 clones, 60% to 80% observed once, and the top ten hold 5% to 6.5%. This receptor was identified in a human donor with chronic lymphocytic leukemia. The starting material was PBMCs, obtained after 36 months of ibrutinib treatment. The chain has TRBV6-5 and TRBJ2-1; D uncertain. CDR3 sequence reads: CASSYSTASNEQFF. CDR3 coding DNA: TGTGCCAGCAGTTACTCGACGGCAAGTAATGAGCAGTTCTTC.